Given below is one T cell receptor beta chain in context. The sample belongs to a study of CD8+ T cells in alopecia areata. RNA was isolated and reverse transcribed to cDNA, the sequencing template. Sequenced by immunoSEQ multiplex PCR; TCRdb stores in-frame clones only, minus some. The sample has 110,000 to 150,000 clones; more than 55% are singletons. The V segment lost 5 bases and the J segment 4 bases; nucleotides outside the gene matches: 12. The CDR3 is 15 amino acids. Germline assignment: CDR1 SQVTM and CDR2 ANQGSEA. The sample was CD8+ T cells sorted from blood. The V and J genes are TRBV29-1 and TRBJ2-5; 8 bases map to TRBD2. The receptor's source is a human donor in good health. The chain's CDR3 is CSVQRLAGPVETQYF. The DNA for the CDR3 is TGCAGCGTTCAGAGGCTAGCGGGCCCTGTAGAGACCCAGTACTTC.